The entry below gives a single T cell receptor beta chain sequence along with its context. Its cognate antigen has yet to be identified. Per-base qualities were not stored, and no clone one base away is much larger. The collaborating institutions used their own protocols to collect whole blood in K2EDTA tubes. Collaborator samples were shipped for TCRbeta analysis as frozen whole blood, isolated PBMCs, or DNA extracted from either sample type. This sample was included in a study of blood T cell repertoires in COVID-19 (dated by TCRdb to 2018 to 2021). About the investigation overall: Samples from collaborators originated in the United States, Italy and Spain and spanned both the acute and convalescent phases of COVID-19. The prospective study material was composed of cDNA or gDNA derived from T cells, B-cell-depleted T cells, or PBMCs. Deeply sampled blood TCRbeta repertoires from subjects exposed to, actively infected with, or recovered from COVID-19 were included in the dataset. The repertoires were made available in a free public database intended to serve as a resource for research on the immune response to SARS-CoV-2. The samples were drawn from two sources: the first 160 participants of the ongoing ImmuneRACE study, and 1,000 to 1,500 subjects contributed by 6 global collaborators. Sample metadata almost always included a de-identified subject ID, COVID-19 status, age in years and sex. Where available, HLA class I and class II types were obtained from metadata supplied by the sample provider rather than from assay-based typing. General findings and caveats noted by the study authors: Clinical and demographic metadata were provided uncurated, with the amount varying by source and participant.

The immunoSEQ Assay, a bias-controlled multiplex PCR, was used to amplify TCRbeta CDR3 regions from genomic DNA. As for the original processing: Within the assay, amplification of reference gene primers was used to estimate how many nucleated cells each sample contained. To quantify the absolute abundance of each unique TCRbeta CDR3 rearrangement, sequence reads were collapsed and filtered. For each sample, productive Simpson clonality was calculated as the square root of Simpson's diversity index over productive rearrangements. TCRdb took this table from immuneACCESS and kept in-frame rearrangements with V and J called. Such tables lack part of the clones; where checked against another copy, unresolved V genes explain under half of the gap, and the rest is unexplained. V and J calls and clone size are as listed in that table; D and trimming were resolved from the DNA. The sample has about 150,000 clones on record, roughly 80% of them singletons. About 0.58% of the sample goes to the ten largest clones.

The TCR was taken from a man aged 60 to 69 with acute or convalescent COVID-19. Material: peripheral blood.

The CDR3 protein is CASSPRDRAYEQYF. The DNA sequence is given as TGCGCCAGCAGCCCTCGGGACAGGGCCTACGAGCAGTACTTC. The sequence links TRBV4-3 to TRBJ2-7; TRBD1 aligns with 9 central bases. From a lookup of the germline V gene, CDR1 and CDR2 are LGHNA and YSLEER. The CDR3 contains 14 residues, cysteine and phenylalanine counted. The retained sequence is limited to the CDR3, 42 bases, with the frame set at the first base. Germline trimming: 4 bases from V, 2 bases from J; junction bases outside gene matches: 3.